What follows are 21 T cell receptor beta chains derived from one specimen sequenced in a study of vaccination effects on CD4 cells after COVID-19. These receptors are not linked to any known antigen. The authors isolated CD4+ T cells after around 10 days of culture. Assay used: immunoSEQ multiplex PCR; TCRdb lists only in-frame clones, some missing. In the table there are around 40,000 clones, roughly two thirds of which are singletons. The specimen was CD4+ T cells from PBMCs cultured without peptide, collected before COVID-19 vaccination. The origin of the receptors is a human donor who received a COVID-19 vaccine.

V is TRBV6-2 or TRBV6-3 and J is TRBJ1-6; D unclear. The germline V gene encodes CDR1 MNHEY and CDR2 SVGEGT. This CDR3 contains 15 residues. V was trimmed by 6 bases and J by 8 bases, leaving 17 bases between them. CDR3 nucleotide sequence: TGTGCCAGCAGCTATGGACCCCCTCGGGATTCACCCCTCCACTTT. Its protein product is CASSYGPPRDSPLHF.

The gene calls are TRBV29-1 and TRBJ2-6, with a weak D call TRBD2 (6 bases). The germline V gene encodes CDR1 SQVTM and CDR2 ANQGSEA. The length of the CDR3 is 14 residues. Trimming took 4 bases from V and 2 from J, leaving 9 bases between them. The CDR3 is CSVGGGTGANVLTF. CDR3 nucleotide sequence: TGCAGCGTTGGGGGAGGAACTGGGGCCAACGTCCTGACTTTC.

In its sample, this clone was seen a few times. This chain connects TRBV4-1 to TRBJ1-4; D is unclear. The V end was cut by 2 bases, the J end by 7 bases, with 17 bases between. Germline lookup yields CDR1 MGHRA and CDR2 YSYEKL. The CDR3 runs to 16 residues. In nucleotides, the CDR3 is TGCGCCAGCAGCCAAAGTTTGACCGGACGTGGTGAAAAACTGTTTTTT. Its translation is CASSQSLTGRGEKLFF.

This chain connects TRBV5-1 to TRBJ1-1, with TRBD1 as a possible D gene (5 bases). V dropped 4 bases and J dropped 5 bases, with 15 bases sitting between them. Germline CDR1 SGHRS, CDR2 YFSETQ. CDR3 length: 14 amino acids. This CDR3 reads CASSKRGDGTEAFF. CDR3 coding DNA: TGCGCCAGCAGCAAGAGGGGAGATGGGACTGAAGCTTTCTTT.

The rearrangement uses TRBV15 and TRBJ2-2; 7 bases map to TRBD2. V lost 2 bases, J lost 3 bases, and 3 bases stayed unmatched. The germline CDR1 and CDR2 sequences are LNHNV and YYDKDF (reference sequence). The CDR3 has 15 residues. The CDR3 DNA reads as TGTGCCACCAGCAGAAGGCGGGGGTACACCGGGGAGCTGTTTTTT. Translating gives CATSRRRGYTGELFF. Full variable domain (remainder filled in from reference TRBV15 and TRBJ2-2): DAMVIQNPRYQVTQFGKPVTLSCSQTLNHNVMYWYQQKSSQAPKLLFHYYDKDFNNEADTPDNFQSRRPNTSFCFLDIRSPGLGDTAMYLCATSRRRGYTGELFFGEGSRLTVL.

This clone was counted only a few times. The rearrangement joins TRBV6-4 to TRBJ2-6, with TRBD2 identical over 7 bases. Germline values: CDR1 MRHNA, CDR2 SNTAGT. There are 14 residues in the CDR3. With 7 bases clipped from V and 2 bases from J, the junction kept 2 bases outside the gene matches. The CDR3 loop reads CASTREAGANVLTF. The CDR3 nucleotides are TGTGCCAGCACCCGGGAGGCTGGGGCCAACGTCCTGACTTTC.

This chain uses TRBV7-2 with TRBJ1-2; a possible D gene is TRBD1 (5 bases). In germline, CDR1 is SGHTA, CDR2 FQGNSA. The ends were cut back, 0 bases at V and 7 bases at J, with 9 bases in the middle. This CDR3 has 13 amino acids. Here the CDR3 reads CASSLAGLPGYTF. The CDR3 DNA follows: TGTGCCAGCAGCTTAGCGGGACTTCCTGGCTACACCTTC.

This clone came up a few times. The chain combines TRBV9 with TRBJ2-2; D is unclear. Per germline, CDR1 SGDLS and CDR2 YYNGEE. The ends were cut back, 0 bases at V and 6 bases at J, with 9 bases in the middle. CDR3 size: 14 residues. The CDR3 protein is CASSVGLEPGELFF. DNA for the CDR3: TGTGCCAGCAGCGTAGGCTTGGAACCCGGGGAGCTGTTTTTT. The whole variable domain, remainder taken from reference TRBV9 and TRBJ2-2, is DSGVTQTPKHLITATGQRVTLRCSPRSGDLSVYWYQQSLDQGLQFLIQYYNGEERAKGNILERFSAQQFPDLHSELNLSSLELGDSALYFCASSVGLEPGELFFGEGSRLTVL.

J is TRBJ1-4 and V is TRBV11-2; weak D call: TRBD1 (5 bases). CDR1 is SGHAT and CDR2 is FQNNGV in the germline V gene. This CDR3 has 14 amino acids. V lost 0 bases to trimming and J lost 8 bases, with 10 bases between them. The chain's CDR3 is CASSLDWGIEKLFF. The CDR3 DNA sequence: TGTGCCAGCAGCTTAGATTGGGGCATCGAAAAACTGTTTTTT.

The DNA for the CDR3 is TGCGCCAGCAGTAATAGCGGGAGGGCAGTGGGGGAGCAGTACTTC. Translated, it gives CASSNSGRAVGEQYF. The rearrangement joins TRBV10-1 to TRBJ2-7; 11 bases are a match to TRBD2. This CDR3 comprises 15 residues. V lost 5 bases and J lost 7; bases outside the gene matches: 10. Germline V gene lookup returns CDR1 WNHNN and CDR2 SYGVQD (reference sequence).

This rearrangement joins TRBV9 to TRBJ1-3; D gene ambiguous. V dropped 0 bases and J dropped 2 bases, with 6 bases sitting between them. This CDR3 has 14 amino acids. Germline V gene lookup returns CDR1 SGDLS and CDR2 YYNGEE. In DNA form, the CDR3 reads TGTGCCAGCAGCGTAGCAACTCCTGGAAACACCATATATTTT. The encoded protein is CASSVATPGNTIYF.

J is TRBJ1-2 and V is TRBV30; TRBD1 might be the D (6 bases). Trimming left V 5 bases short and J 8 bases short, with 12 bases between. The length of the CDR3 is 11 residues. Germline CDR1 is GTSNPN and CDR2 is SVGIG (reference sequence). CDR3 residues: CAWWRGGGYTF. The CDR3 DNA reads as TGTGCCTGGTGGCGGGGGGGCGGCTACACCTTC. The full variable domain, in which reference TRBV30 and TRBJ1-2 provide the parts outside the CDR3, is SQTIHQWPATLVQPVGSPLSLECTVEGTSNPNLYWYRQAAGRGLQLLFYSVGIGQISSEVPQNLSASRPQDRQFILSSKKLLLSDSGFYLCAWWRGGGYTFGSGTRLTVV.

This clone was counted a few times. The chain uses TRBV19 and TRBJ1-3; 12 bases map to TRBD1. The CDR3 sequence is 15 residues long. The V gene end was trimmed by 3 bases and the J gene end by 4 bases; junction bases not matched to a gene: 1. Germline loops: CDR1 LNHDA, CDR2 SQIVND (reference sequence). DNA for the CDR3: TGTGCCAGTAGTATGGGGACAGGGGGCGGAAACACCATATATTTT. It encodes CASSMGTGGGNTIYF. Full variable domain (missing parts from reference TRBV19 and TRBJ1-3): DGGITQSPKYLFRKEGQNVTLSCEQNLNHDAMYWYRQDPGQGLRLIYYSQIVNDFQKGDIAEGYSVSREKKESFPLTVTSAQKNPTAFYLCASSMGTGGGNTIYFGEGSWLTVV.

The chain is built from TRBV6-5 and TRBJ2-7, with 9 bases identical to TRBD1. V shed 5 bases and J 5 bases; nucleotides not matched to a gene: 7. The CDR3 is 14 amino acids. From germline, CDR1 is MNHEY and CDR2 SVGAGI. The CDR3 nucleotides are TGTGCCAGCAGTAAAAGGGACAGGGAAGACGAGCAGTACTTC. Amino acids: CASSKRDREDEQYF.

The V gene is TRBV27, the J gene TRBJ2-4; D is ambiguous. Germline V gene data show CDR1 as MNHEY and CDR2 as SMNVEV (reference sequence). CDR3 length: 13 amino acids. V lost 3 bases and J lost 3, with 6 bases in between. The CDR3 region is CASSLGGKNIQYF. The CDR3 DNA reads TGTGCCAGCAGTTTGGGTGGCAAAAACATTCAGTACTTC.

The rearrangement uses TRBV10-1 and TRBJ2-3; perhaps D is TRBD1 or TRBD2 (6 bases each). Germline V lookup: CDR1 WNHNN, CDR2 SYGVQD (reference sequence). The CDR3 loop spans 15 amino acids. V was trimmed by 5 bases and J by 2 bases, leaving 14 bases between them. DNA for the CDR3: TGCGCCAGCAGTTTTCGGGGGCCGTACACAGATACGCAGTATTTT. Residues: CASSFRGPYTDTQYF.

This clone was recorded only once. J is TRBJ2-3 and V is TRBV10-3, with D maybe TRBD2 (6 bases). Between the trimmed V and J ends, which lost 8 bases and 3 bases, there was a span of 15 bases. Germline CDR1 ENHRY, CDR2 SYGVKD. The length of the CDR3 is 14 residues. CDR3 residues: CAIRPGVGTDTQYF. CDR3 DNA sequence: TGTGCCATCCGCCCGGGGGTCGGTACAGATACGCAGTATTTT.

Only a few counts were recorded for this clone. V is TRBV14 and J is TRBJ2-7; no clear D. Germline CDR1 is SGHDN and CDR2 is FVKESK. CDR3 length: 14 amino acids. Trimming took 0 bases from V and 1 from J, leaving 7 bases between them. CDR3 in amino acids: CASSQEDRSYEQYF. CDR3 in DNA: TGTGCCAGCAGCCAAGAAGACCGGTCCTACGAGCAGTACTTC.

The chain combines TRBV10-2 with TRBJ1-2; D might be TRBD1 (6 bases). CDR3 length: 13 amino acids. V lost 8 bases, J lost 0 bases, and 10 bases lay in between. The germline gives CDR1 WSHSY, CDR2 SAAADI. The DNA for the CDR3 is TGCGCCAGCCGGGACACTTCTAACTATGGCTACACCTTC. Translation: CASRDTSNYGYTF.

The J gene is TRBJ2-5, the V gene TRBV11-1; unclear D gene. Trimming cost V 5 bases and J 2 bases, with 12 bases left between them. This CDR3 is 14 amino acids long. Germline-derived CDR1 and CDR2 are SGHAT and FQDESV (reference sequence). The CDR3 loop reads CASSPFADQETQYF. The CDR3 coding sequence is TGTGCCAGCAGCCCGTTCGCGGATCAAGAGACCCAGTACTTC.

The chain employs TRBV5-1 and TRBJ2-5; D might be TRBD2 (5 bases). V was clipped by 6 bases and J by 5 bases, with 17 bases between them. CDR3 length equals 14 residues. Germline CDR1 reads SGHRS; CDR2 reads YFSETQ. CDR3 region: CASTYSGVIETQYF. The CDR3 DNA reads TGCGCCAGCACGTATTCCGGGGTCATCGAGACCCAGTACTTC.